This is a list of T cell receptor beta chains from one sample in a study of post-analysis software for immune sequencing data. TCRdb analysed the PCR reads with MiXCR anew, one entry per CDR3 protein. The repertoire holds roughly 540,000 distinct CDR3 sequences, with roughly 34% as singletons. The sample was blood. The receptors stem from a girl under 18 with multiple sclerosis. The conserved cysteine and the conserved F or W are not part of the CDR3 here.

j_call	v_call	cdr3_aa
TRBJ2-7	TRBV6-1	ASSGPYEQY
TRBJ2-7	TRBV20-1	SARGPGQGFGEQY
TRBJ2-1	TRBV6-1	ASSEARRPYNEQF
TRBJ2-3	TRBV7-9	ASSIGQIDTDTQY
.	TRBV24-1	ATSDLEPGNEQY
TRBJ1-5	TRBV25-1	ASSAWDGNQPQH
TRBJ2-3	TRBV25-1	ASRSGGSGTDTQY
TRBJ1-2	TRBV14	ASSQAARGVTYGYT
TRBJ2-3	TRBV20-1	SARDWVSADTQY
TRBJ1-5	TRBV15	ATSTPDGLWQPQH
TRBJ2-5	TRBV5-5	ASSLWTEETQY
TRBJ2-7	TRBV19	ASSISPRTVNQY
TRBJ2-3	TRBV20-1	SAWGGVLSTDTQY
TRBJ1-2	TRBV7-8	ASSSRISGQQRTNYGYT
TRBJ2-3	TRBV10-3	AISGLALGTDTQY
TRBJ2-5	TRBV12-3/TRBV12-4	ASSSFGGQETQY
TRBJ2-7	TRBV5-1	ASSLNGSPYEQY
TRBJ2-3	TRBV5-4	ASTFLTSGGDTDTQY
TRBJ1-2	TRBV12-3/TRBV12-4	ASSFRPPPQSYGYT
TRBJ2-3	TRBV11-2	ASSLGRFTDTQY
.	TRBV7-8	ASSLGWDRVPTQY
TRBJ2-7	TRBV5-1	ASRKLDGAYEQY
TRBJ2-6	TRBV28	ASSAQSSGANVLT
TRBJ1-4	TRBV6-5	ASSVVGAGEKLF
TRBJ2-3	TRBV3-1	ASSQGNSDTQY
TRBJ1-1	TRBV20-1	SALPSLGGVIEAF